The 20 T cell receptor beta chains below come from one sample, sequenced in a study of T cells after yellow fever vaccination. MiXCR, run by TCRdb on the 5' RACE reads, gives a single entry per CDR3 protein. The table records about 160,000 distinct CDR3 sequences, approximately 6.8% of them present only once. The sample in question was CD4+ T cells sorted from PBMCs, obtained around 5 days after the first yellow fever vaccination. These receptors were obtained from a man in his late teens or twenties who received the YFV17D yellow fever vaccine.

This clonotype was counted at least ten times. This chain uses TRBV5-1 with TRBJ1-1; weak D call: TRBD1 (5 bases). Germline CDR1 is SGHRS and CDR2 is YFSETQ. V gave up 4 bases and J gave up 5 bases, with 15 bases separating them. The CDR3 is 14 residues long. The CDR3 DNA is TGCGCCAGCAGCACCCAGGGTACGGAAACTGAAGCTTTCTTT. It translates to CASSTQGTETEAFF.

The V gene is TRBV20-1, the J gene TRBJ2-5; a weak D match, TRBD2 (6 bases). The CDR3 totals 17 residues. Germline loops: CDR1 DFQATT, CDR2 SNEGSKA (reference sequence). Between the trimmed V and J ends, which lost 1 base and 1 base, there was a span of 19 bases. CDR3 protein: CSARAFEGRGIQETQYF. Written as DNA, the CDR3 is TGCAGTGCTAGAGCCTTCGAGGGGCGGGGAATCCAAGAGACCCAGTACTTC.

There are many counts of this clonotype. The CDR3 protein is CASQGSYRNTEAFF. For the CDR3, the DNA is TGTGCCAGTCAAGGAAGCTATCGCAACACTGAAGCTTTCTTT. This chain joins TRBV28 and TRBJ1-1; no clear D. Germline assignment: CDR1 MDHEN and CDR2 SYDVKM. This CDR3 comprises 14 residues. The V end was cut by 9 bases, the J end by 2 bases, with 16 bases between.

This clonotype was recorded at least ten times. This chain joins TRBV5-1 and TRBJ2-2, with D tentatively TRBD1 (6 bases). Germline CDR1 is SGHRS and CDR2 is YFSETQ. The CDR3 sequence is 14 residues long. Trimming left V 2 bases short and J 6 bases short, with 11 bases between. In DNA, the CDR3 is TGCGCCAGCAGCTTCCAACAGGGTTCCGGGGAGCTGTTTTTT. Translating it yields CASSFQQGSGELFF. The full variable domain, its missing parts supplied by reference TRBV5-1 and TRBJ2-2, is KAGVTQTPRYLIKTRGQQVTLSCSPISGHRSVSWYQQTPGQGLQFLFEYFSETQRNKGNFPGRFSGRQFSNSRSEMNVSTLELGDSALYLCASSFQQGSGELFFGEGSRLTVL.

This clonotype has just a few counts. The chain has TRBV12-3 or TRBV12-4 and TRBJ1-1; D is possibly TRBD1 (5 bases). Trimming shortened V by 6 bases and J by 2 bases, and 22 bases separated the two germline ends. The length of the CDR3 is 17 residues. CDR3 sequence: CASSRNRQYSINTEAFF. For the CDR3, the DNA is TGTGCCAGCAGCCGGAATCGACAGTACTCCATAAACACTGAAGCTTTCTTT.

The chain couples TRBV5-1 to TRBJ2-1; D perhaps matches TRBD1 (7 bases). This CDR3 contains 15 residues. The V end lost 5 bases, the J end lost 5 bases, and 17 bases lay between the germline ends. From germline, CDR1 is SGHRS and CDR2 YFSETQ. CDR3 DNA sequence: TGCGCCAGCAGTTGGGGGGCAGGGGGGCACAATGAGCAGTTCTTC. This gives the protein CASSWGAGGHNEQFF.

In this sample, this clonotype turned up many times. The genes are TRBV7-9 and TRBJ1-2, with 7 bases that match TRBD1. The CDR3 length is 13 residues. Germline V gene lookup returns CDR1 SEHNR and CDR2 FQNEAQ (reference sequence). J gave up 7 bases and V 3 bases, and 5 bases lay outside the gene matches. This CDR3 is CASSLLGTAGYTF. CDR3 coding DNA: TGTGCCAGCAGCTTGCTCGGGACAGCTGGCTACACCTTC.

This clonotype was counted a few times. CDR3 in DNA: TGTGCCAGCAGCTCCAGGACAGGAGCGCAGTATTTT. This codes for CASSSRTGAQYF. The chain joins TRBV7-2 to TRBJ2-3; 7 bases match TRBD1. This CDR3 spans 12 amino acids. Unmatched junction bases numbered 5, after V lost 4 bases and J lost 10 bases. Looked up from germline, CDR1 is SGHTA and CDR2 is FQGNSA.

The sample holds many counts of this clonotype. V usage is TRBV2 and J usage is TRBJ2-4; D gene uncertain. The germline CDR1 and CDR2 sequences are SNHLY and FYNNEI. V gave up 1 base and J gave up 0 bases, with 4 bases separating them. This CDR3 is built from 14 residues. DNA for the CDR3: TGTGCCAGCAGTGAAGAGCAAGCCAAAAACATTCAGTACTTC. Its translation: CASSEEQAKNIQYF.

This clonotype showed up just a few times. J is TRBJ1-5 and V is TRBV6-4; 8 positions agree with TRBD1. Germline loops: CDR1 MRHNA, CDR2 SNTAGT. V lost 6 bases, J lost 3 bases, and 16 bases stayed unmatched. The CDR3 length is 18 residues. The CDR3 DNA reads TGTGCCAGCAGAGCGGCCCCCCGGGACAGGATCCTCAATCAGCCCCAGCATTTT. Residues: CASRAAPRDRILNQPQHF.

This clonotype has at least ten counts. This chain uses TRBV20-1 with TRBJ1-5; 10 nucleotides line up with TRBD1. Trimming cost V 3 bases and J 6 bases; bases outside gene matches: 2. The CDR3 totals 13 residues. Germline-derived CDR1 and CDR2 are DFQATT and SNEGSKA (reference sequence). The CDR3 bases are TGCAGTGCTAGGACAGGGGGCTTTCAGCCCCAGCATTTT. It yields the protein CSARTGGFQPQHF.

There are many counts of this clonotype. Here the CDR3 reads CASSAQGARTDTQYF. In nucleotides, the CDR3 is TGTGCCAGCAGCGCCCAGGGGGCGCGCACAGATACGCAGTATTTT. V usage is TRBV6-1 and J usage is TRBJ2-3; TRBD1 matches at 8 bases. CDR1 is MNHNS and CDR2 is SASEGT in the germline V gene. Unmatched junction bases numbered 6, after V lost 6 bases and J lost 1 base. The CDR3 is 15 amino acids.

Notes on this clonotype: One junction end disagrees with the germline gene, perhaps due to a read error. The chain joins TRBV18 to TRBJ1-1; no clear D. Germline CDR1 reads KGHSH; CDR2 reads LQKENI. This CDR3 region has 16 residues. CDR3 region: CASSLREGPSNTEALF. The CDR3 nucleotides are TGTGCCAGCTCCCTTCGCGAAGGACCGTCGAACACTGAAGCTTTATTT.

At least ten counts were recorded for this clonotype. The chain uses TRBV6-5 and TRBJ1-5; 9 bases agree with TRBD1. From germline, CDR1 is MNHEY and CDR2 SVGAGI. Losses at the gene ends were 6 bases for V and 4 bases for J; bases not matched to a gene: 7. CDR3 length equals 15 residues. DNA of the CDR3: TGTGCCAGCAGCCGTGGGGGACAGGGAAATCAGCCCCAGCATTTT. Protein sequence: CASSRGGQGNQPQHF.

As to this clonotype: A much larger clonotype is one base distant, so this may be a read error. The rearrangement joins TRBV4-1 to TRBJ2-2; TRBD2 might be the D (6 bases). Germline CDR1 and CDR2: MGHRA and YSYEKL. CDR3 length: 18 residues. CDR3 sequence: CACSILQGRGRSTGELFF. The CDR3 nucleotides read TGCGCCTGCAGCATCTTACAAGGGCGGGGACGGAGCACCGGGGAGCTGTTTTTT.

In its sample, this clonotype was seen many times. The genes are TRBV4-2 and TRBJ2-5; D is possibly TRBD1 or TRBD2 (6 bases each). The CDR3 totals 14 residues. Germline-derived CDR1 and CDR2 are LGHNA and YNFKEQ. V lost 0 bases, J lost 5 bases, and 10 bases lay in between. CDR3 nucleotides: TGTGCCAGCAGCCAAGAACGGGGGCGGGAGACCCAGTACTTC. This codes for CASSQERGRETQYF.

This chain joins TRBV27 and TRBJ2-7; possibly TRBD1 for D (5 bases). Between the trimmed V and J ends, which lost 6 bases and 4 bases, there was a span of 13 bases. CDR1 is MNHEY and CDR2 is SMNVEV in the germline V gene (reference sequence). The CDR3 covers 13 residues. CDR3 DNA sequence: TGTGCCAGCAGCCCAGGGTTCGGTTACGAGCAGTACGTC. It codes for CASSPGFGYEQYV.

This clonotype was observed many times. The rearrangement links TRBV7-2 to TRBJ1-2; TRBD1 matches at 7 bases. V lost 5 bases to trimming and J lost 3 bases; unmatched junction nucleotides: 6. CDR1 is SGHTA, CDR2 FQGNSA, per germline. This CDR3 is 14 amino acids long. The CDR3 is CASSVGQVYYGYTF. CDR3 in DNA: TGTGCCAGCAGCGTTGGACAGGTCTACTATGGCTACACCTTC.

This clonotype was picked up a small number of times. The J gene is TRBJ2-2, the V gene TRBV5-6; 12 nucleotides agree with TRBD2. The CDR3 sequence is 18 residues long. With V trimmed by 5 bases and J by 4 bases, 12 bases remained unmatched. CDR1 and CDR2 (germline): SGHDT, YYEEEE. The CDR3 DNA follows: TGTGCCAGCAGACTTAACAGAGGGACTAGCGGGTTCACCGGGGAGCTGTTTTTT. This encodes CASRLNRGTSGFTGELFF. The full variable domain, completed using reference TRBV5-6 and TRBJ2-2, is DAGVTQSPTHLIKTRGQQVTLRCSPKSGHDTVSWYQQALGQGPQFIFQYYEEEERQRGNFPDRFSGHQFPNYSSELNVNALLLGDSALYLCASRLNRGTSGFTGELFFGEGSRLTVL.

This clonotype occurred a few times. V gene TRBV6-5 combines with J gene TRBJ1-4; TRBD1 might be the D (5 bases). V was pared by 6 bases and J by 0 bases, with 14 bases between. CDR3 length: 16 amino acids. Germline CDR1 reads MNHEY; CDR2 reads SVGAGI. The CDR3 here is CASRPGTATTNEKLFF. The DNA of the CDR3 is TGTGCCAGCAGACCTGGGACCGCTACAACTAATGAAAAACTGTTTTTT.